This T cell receptor beta chain emerged from a study of T-cell reconstitution after alpha-beta-depleted transplantation in children. Unique molecular identifiers were incorporated when the TCRbeta library was constructed. TCRdb re-called the PCR reads with MiXCR, one entry per CDR3 protein. The table shows about 640,000 distinct CDR3 sequences, with around 17% occurring only once. The CDR3 is 14 residues long. Germline trimming cut 6 bases from V and 0 bases from J; bases unmatched to any gene: 3. CDR1 is DFQATT, CDR2 SNEGSKA, per germline (reference sequence). This rearrangement joins TRBV20-1 to TRBJ2-3, with 10 bases that match TRBD2. Sequencing was performed on PBMCs from the stem cell graft donor, taken from the stem cell graft. The clonotype originates from a human donor who donated a stem cell graft to a child with acute myeloid leukemia. CDR3 loop: CSAIAGGSTDTQYF. The CDR3 coding sequence is TGCAGTGCCATAGCGGGGGGCAGCACAGATACGCAGTATTTT.